Sequencing of this TCR beta chain was carried out in a study of T-cell reconstitution after alpha-beta-depleted transplantation in children. As for this clonotype: The antigen remains undetermined.

Study results and limitations: Hyperexpanded clones declined; after one year, newly produced T cells mostly supplied diversity. At around two months after transplant, the alpha-beta T cells were reportedly derived from several hundred expanded clones that came from non-depleted graft cells.

J gave up 2 bases and V 10 bases, and 8 bases lay outside the gene matches. In germline, CDR1 is SGHTA, CDR2 FQGNSA. The CDR3 is 15 residues long. This sample's TCRbeta library carried unique molecular identifier barcodes. TCRdb re-analysed the PCR reads in MiXCR, keeping a single row per CDR3 protein. This repertoire shows approximately 520,000 distinct CDR3 sequences, 10% to 12% found once; its top ten account for 11% to 15%. The sequences come from PBMCs, mostly from graft donor cells, collected 180 days after TCRalphabeta/CD19-depleted stem cell transplant. J is TRBJ2-1 and V is TRBV7-2, with 10 bases lining up with TRBD2. This receptor was identified in a female patient aged 2-10 years who had a stem cell transplant for aplastic anemia, so the T cells may come from the graft donor. The CDR3 loop reads CATQDTSGAYNEQFF. CDR3 nucleotides: TGTGCCACACAAGATACTAGCGGGGCCTACAATGAGCAGTTCTTC.